The 2 T cell receptor beta chains presented below share a single source sample, sequenced in a study of vaccination effects on CD4 cells after COVID-19. Sequencing used immunoSEQ multiplex PCR; TCRdb keeps in-frame clones, though not all of them. The table lists 45,000 to 65,000 clones, around 75% of them singletons. Within the ViraFEST assay, antigen-specific CD4+ T cells underwent expansion with viral peptide pools prior to sequencing. Having been cultured for about ten days, the cells underwent CD4+ T cell isolation. The antigens of these receptors remain unknown. The sample in question was CD4+ T cells from PBMCs cultured with HCoV-229E spike peptides, obtained before COVID-19 vaccination. The source of these receptors is a human donor who received a COVID-19 vaccine.

J is TRBJ2-3 and V is TRBV11-1; 9 bases match TRBD2. The length of the CDR3 is 12 residues. The V segment lost 6 bases and the J segment 11 bases; nucleotides outside the gene matches: 6. Germline values: CDR1 SGHAT, CDR2 FQDESV (reference sequence). The CDR3 bases are TGTGCCAGCAGTCAGGCGGGGGGGAAGCAGTATTTT. As protein: CASSQAGGKQYF.

V and J are TRBV6-5 and TRBJ1-3, with 8 positions matching TRBD1. Germline V gene sequence: CDR1 MNHEY, CDR2 SVGAGI. V was pared by 6 bases and J by 4 bases, with 5 bases of the junction left unmatched. The CDR3 totals 14 residues. CDR3 amino acids: CASRLGQGGNTIYF. The CDR3, as DNA: TGTGCCAGCAGACTAGGACAGGGAGGAAACACCATATATTTT.